This T cell receptor (beta chain) originates from a study of blood T cells in healthy people across ages. For the study at large: Through template switching, about one barcoded beta molecule was captured per two T cells, as measured in model experiments. Overall study findings and caveats: Observed TCR beta diversity per million T cells went down as age went up. This fall followed a roughly linear course with age.

Regarding this clonotype: The antigen is unknown.

Deletions cut 0 bases from V and 8 bases from J, with 10 bases between. The CDR3 runs 14 residues. Germline CDR1 reads ENHRY; CDR2 reads SYGVKD. Next came a second PCR, run for about 7 to 12 cycles, which used a sample-barcoded 5' primer along with a J-beta primer mix. TCRdb itself ran the 5' RACE reads through MiXCR, one entry per CDR3 protein. The sample has about 780,000 distinct CDR3 sequences; 35% to 60% are singletons. The sequence derives from a man older than 75 in good health. Sequencing used blood. This chain joins TRBV10-3 and TRBJ1-4; possibly TRBD1 for D (6 bases). CDR3 amino acids: CAISESAGAEKLFF. CDR3 DNA: TGTGCCATCAGTGAGTCGGCAGGGGCCGAAAAACTGTTTTTT.